This TCR beta chain was sequenced in a study of blood T cells in healthy people across ages. Points from the study as a whole: The study lacked donor CMV status, which possibly confounded expanded clonotype changes. Observed TCR beta diversity per million T cells went down as age went up. This fall followed a roughly linear course with age.

V was pared by 3 bases and J by 6 bases, with 18 bases between. In germline, CDR1 is DFQATT, CDR2 SNEGSKA (reference sequence). The CDR3 is 14 amino acids. Per sample, no less than 5.5 micrograms of total RNA were extracted. The authors ran a second PCR of about 7 to 12 cycles using a sample-barcoded 5' primer and a J-beta primer mix. TCRdb re-derived calls from the 5' RACE reads in MiXCR, one entry per CDR3 protein. The profile shows some 800,000 distinct CDR3 sequences, 25% of them singletons. This clonotype was detected a few times. As yet, its antigen is unknown. This same sample was also part of a study on T cells of mothers and their children. Turning to that study: No clones detected were persistent microchimeric T cell clones.

V is TRBV20-1 and J is TRBJ2-7, with D possibly being TRBD1 (6 bases). The receptor's source is a boy aged 5-17 years in good health. The sample comprised blood. The CDR3 region has the DNA TGCAGTGCTAGTACACAGGGTGACTTTCGCGAGCAGTACTTC. This encodes CSASTQGDFREQYF.